The T cell receptor beta chain under discussion was sequenced for a study of CD8 T cells in Susac syndrome (dated by TCRdb to 2018 to 2020). Describing the broader study: Whether CD8+ T cell activation and differentiation in Susac syndrome was antigen driven was tested using repertoire sequencing. The clonality of the CD8+ T cell repertoire was compared across over 10 healthy donors, roughly 14 Susac syndrome patients and under 18 multiple sclerosis patients.

What the study reported, not specific to this receptor: The number of individuals in the TCR sequencing and HLA analysis was acknowledged as relatively small.

With regard to this clonotype: Which antigen it targets is not known. Base qualities are not provided; no much larger clone lies one nucleotide away.

Per the germline V gene, LGHNA is the CDR1 and YSLEER is the CDR2. The cysteine opens and the phenylalanine closes a CDR3 of 17 amino acids. The sequence is cut down to CDR3 DNA, 51 bases in frame from base 1. V and J are truncated by 1 base and 5 bases respectively, leaving an intervening sequence of 18 bases. Peripheral blood CD8+ and CD4+ T cells from healthy donors, Susac syndrome patients and multiple sclerosis patients were profiled using high-throughput TCR beta sequencing. The healthy donors served as controls matched for age and sex. Bulk CD8+ and CD4+ T cells were purified by magnetic negative isolation, while CD8+ TEMRA cells were enriched using FACS. Blood was drawn into EDTA tubes, processed within 24 hours, and PBMCs were isolated by density gradient centrifugation. PBMCs intended for TCR sequencing were frozen in liquid nitrogen and were later thawed in a 37 degrees C water bath. Purity of sorted or isolated CD4+, CD8+ and CD8+ TEMRA cells was at least 90%.

RNA was extracted using the RNeasy kit, and roughly 0.5 to 1 microgram was reverse transcribed with random hexamers. TCR beta CDR3 regions were amplified with the immunoSEQ multiplex PCR assay covering 54 Vbeta and 13 Jbeta segments. Bias from PCR amplification was corrected by using a synthetic template baseline for primer optimization and for computational correction. The authors processed their data as follows. Reads were annotated to V, D and J genes per IMGT and analyzed with immunoSEQ Analyzer, keeping only productive sequences. To calculate clonality, Shannon entropy was normalized by log2 of the number of productive unique sequences and then subtracted from one. For each patient and control, public and private clones were evaluated within the 100 most prevalent clones. Clones were defined as Susac-specific when absent from the healthy and MS cohorts, from approximately 1,100 published viral clones and from other ImmuneACCESS disease sequences. The public reads were quality trimmed at Q25 with fastp and then assembled into clones with MiXCR by TCRdb, keeping productive beta chains. Under each unique CDR3 protein, matching rows form one entry showing the most common genes and DNA. V and J calls and clone size were set by TCRdb, not the authors. This sample holds 50,000 to 60,000 distinct CDR3 sequences; approximately 94% were observed only once. In total, the top ten clones hold roughly 0.2% of the sample.

The sequenced sample consisted of CD8+ T cells from PBMCs. The rearrangement combines TRBV4-3 with TRBJ2-1; TRBD2 is a weak D gene call, 5 bases matching. The clonotype originates from a human donor in good health. The CDR3 region reads CASSQGFNGVGHNEQFF. The nucleotides are TGCGCCAGCAGCCAAGGGTTTAACGGGGTCGGGCACAATGAGCAGTTCTTC.